A selection of T cell receptor beta chains follows, all from one sample in a study of cytomegalovirus exposure and HLA in healthy donors. Here immunoSEQ multiplex PCR was the method, and the copy in TCRdb shows in-frame clones only, minus some. This table has 150,000 or so clones, roughly 73% appearing once. Sequenced sample: PBMCs. The receptors originated from a woman in her 40s in good health and CMV-seropositive. The CDR3 runs from the conserved cysteine through the conserved F or W. Size is stated for part of the rows, as once, few or many counts, or as a class when the clone is expanded.

V gene	clone size	J gene	CDR3 protein
TRBV5-4	NA	TRBJ2-7	CASGRGEQYF
TRBV7-3	NA	TRBJ2-3	CASSLTGTRDTQYF
TRBV6-5	NA	TRBJ2-5	CASRTGGWETQYF
TRBV10-3	few	TRBJ2-5	CAISESLLAGGETQYF
TRBV4-3	few	TRBJ2-7	CASSLERSLGTSGEKYEQYF
TRBV18	NA	TRBJ2-2	CASSPLGHTGELFF
TRBV30	NA	TRBJ2-3	CAWSVPRGQTDTQYF
TRBV19	NA	TRBJ1-1	CASRTDRNTEAFF
TRBV5-1	NA	TRBJ2-7	CASTELAGVGSYEQYF
TRBV9	NA	TRBJ2-2	CASSSEGVETGELFF
TRBV11-3	few	TRBJ2-1	CASSLHQWNEQFF
TRBV6-1	NA	TRBJ1-3	CASSEATAGNTIYF
TRBV5-6	NA	TRBJ1-2	CASSIGTAYGYTF
TRBV5-1	few	TRBJ2-7	CASSWDSSYEQYF
TRBV4-2	few	TRBJ2-1	CASSRETSGAYNEQFF
TRBV5-1	NA	TRBJ2-3	CASSLGLAGRTDTQYF
TRBV7-2	NA	TRBJ1-5	CASSGQGGNNQPQHF
TRBV7-8	few	TRBJ2-3	CASSLRRERSDTQYF
TRBV7-9	once	TRBJ2-1	CASSLLGTGSDEQFF
TRBV7-9	NA	TRBJ2-7	CASSYERQPPYEQYF
TRBV7-8	NA	TRBJ2-3	CASSLGEYRDRTDTQYF
TRBV6-1	NA	TRBJ2-7	CASKSEGQGIYEQYF
TRBV27	once	TRBJ2-7	CASSQLGLAGRSYEQYF
TRBV19	NA	TRBJ2-3	CASSRTTTGSFTDTQYF
TRBV6-6	NA	TRBJ1-1	CASSWVGDWNTEAFF
TRBV7-9	few	TRBJ2-3	CASSSRVDREGRSDTQYF
TRBV7-8	NA	TRBJ2-7	CASSFRTSGSIYEQYF
TRBV9	NA	TRBJ1-1	CASSVGGVNTEAFF
TRBV19	NA	TRBJ2-6	CASSFAGLSSGANVLTF
TRBV10-3	NA	TRBJ2-7	CAISEGGGSGDEQYF
TRBV4-2	NA	TRBJ1-2	CASSQRGQGYGYTF
TRBV6-6	NA	TRBJ2-2	CASSSSGRAHTGELFF
TRBV2	few	TRBJ2-2	CASTLTPGIGTGELFF
TRBV5-1	NA	NA	CASSLGASGDYEQYF
TRBV13	NA	TRBJ1-2	CASSPTQGNYGYTF
TRBV6-1	NA	TRBJ1-2	CASSEPPRLIYGYTF
TRBV19	NA	TRBJ2-2	CASSITGGLLF
TRBV28	NA	TRBJ2-3	CASRRSGSLDTQYF
TRBV5-1	NA	TRBJ2-7	CASSRRTSSYEQYF
TRBV15	NA	TRBJ2-2	CATSRGLGELFF
TRBV25-1	NA	TRBJ1-2	CASSQGAGGYTF
TRBV7-6	once	TRBJ2-3	CASSLGLAGDTQYF
TRBV5-1	few	TRBJ2-7	CASSLKQGAFYEQYF
TRBV7-2	few	TRBJ2-7	CASSFPGGEQYF
TRBV28	NA	TRBJ1-3	CASCGQALRDTIYF
TRBV7-3	NA	TRBJ2-5	CASSLRAGGFQETQYF
TRBV2	NA	TRBJ1-2	CASGTGGASGYGYTF
TRBV25-1	few	TRBJ1-2	CASTPGGGAYGYTF
TRBV5-1	few	TRBJ2-3	CASSPSGGRGVDTQYF
TRBV7-8	NA	TRBJ2-1	CASILERDLSYNEQFF
TRBV5-1	NA	TRBJ2-2	CASSPRSGPGLAGEPNTGELFF
TRBV5-1	few	TRBJ2-1	CASIRDRDADEQFF